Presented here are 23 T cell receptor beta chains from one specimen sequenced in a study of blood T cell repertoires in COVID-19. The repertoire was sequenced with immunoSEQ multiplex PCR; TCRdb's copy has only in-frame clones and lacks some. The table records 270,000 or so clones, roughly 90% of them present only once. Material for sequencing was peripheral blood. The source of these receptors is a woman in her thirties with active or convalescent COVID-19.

The CDR3 protein is CASSGGQGAGYYGYTF. The DNA for the CDR3 is TGCGCCAGCAGTGGGGGACAGGGGGCAGGATACTATGGCTACACCTTC. The chain has TRBV10-1 and TRBJ1-2; 12 positions match TRBD1. CDR1 WNHNN and CDR2 SYGVQD come from the germline V gene (reference sequence). V lost 4 bases and J lost 3; bases outside the gene matches: 6. The CDR3 totals 16 residues.

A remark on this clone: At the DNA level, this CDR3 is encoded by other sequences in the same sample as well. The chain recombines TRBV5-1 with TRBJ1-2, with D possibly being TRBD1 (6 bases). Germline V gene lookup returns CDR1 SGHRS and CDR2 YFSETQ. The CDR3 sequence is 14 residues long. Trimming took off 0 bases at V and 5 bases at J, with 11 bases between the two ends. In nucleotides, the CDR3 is TGCGCCAGCAGCTTGGAAGGACAGTCGTATGGCTACACCTTC. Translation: CASSLEGQSYGYTF. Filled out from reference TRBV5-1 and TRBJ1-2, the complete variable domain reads KAGVTQTPRYLIKTRGQQVTLSCSPISGHRSVSWYQQTPGQGLQFLFEYFSETQRNKGNFPGRFSGRQFSNSRSEMNVSTLELGDSALYLCASSLEGQSYGYTFGSGTRLTVV.

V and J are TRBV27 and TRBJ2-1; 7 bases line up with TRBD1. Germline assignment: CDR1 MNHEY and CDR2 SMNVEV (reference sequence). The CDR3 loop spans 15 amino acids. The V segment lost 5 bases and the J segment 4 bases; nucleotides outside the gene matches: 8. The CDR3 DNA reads TGTGCCAGCAGTGTACCCGGGACAGCGTACAATGAGCAGTTCTTC. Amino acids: CASSVPGTAYNEQFF.

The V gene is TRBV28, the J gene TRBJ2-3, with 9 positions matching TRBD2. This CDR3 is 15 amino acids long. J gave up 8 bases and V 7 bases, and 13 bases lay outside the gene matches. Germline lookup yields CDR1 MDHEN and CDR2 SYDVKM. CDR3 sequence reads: CASIAGGGAVSTQYF. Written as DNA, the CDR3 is TGTGCCAGCATCGCTGGCGGGGGGGCTGTTTCTACGCAGTATTTT.

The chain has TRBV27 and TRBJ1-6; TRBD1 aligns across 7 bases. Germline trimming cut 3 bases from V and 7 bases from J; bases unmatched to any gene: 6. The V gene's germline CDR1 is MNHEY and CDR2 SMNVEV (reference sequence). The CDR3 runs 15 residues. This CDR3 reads CASSFTGAGNSPLHF. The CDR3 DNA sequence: TGTGCCAGCAGTTTCACAGGGGCGGGAAATTCACCCCTCCACTTT.

For the CDR3, the DNA is TGTGCCAGCACCAGGGGCGGGGGGCCTACAGATACGCAGTATTTT. Its protein product is CASTRGGGPTDTQYF. The genes are TRBV6-6 and TRBJ2-3; 8 nucleotides align to TRBD2. V lost 7 bases and J lost 3; bases outside the gene matches: 9. Germline values: CDR1 MNHNY, CDR2 SVGAGI (reference sequence). The CDR3 runs to 15 residues.

The CDR3 reads CAWASGADTQYF. The CDR3 nucleotides are TGTGCCTGGGCTAGCGGGGCAGATACGCAGTATTTT. The rearrangement uses TRBV30 and TRBJ2-3; 9 nucleotides align to TRBD2. The CDR3 has 12 residues. Unmatched junction bases numbered 1, after V lost 5 bases and J lost 4 bases. Germline V gives CDR1 GTSNPN, CDR2 SVGIG (reference sequence).

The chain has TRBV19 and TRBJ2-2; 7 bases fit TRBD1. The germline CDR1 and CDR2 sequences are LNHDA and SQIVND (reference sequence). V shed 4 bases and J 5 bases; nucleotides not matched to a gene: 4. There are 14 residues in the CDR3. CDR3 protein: CASSTSTGTGELFF. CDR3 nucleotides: TGTGCCAGTAGTACCTCGACAGGGACCGGGGAGCTGTTTTTT.

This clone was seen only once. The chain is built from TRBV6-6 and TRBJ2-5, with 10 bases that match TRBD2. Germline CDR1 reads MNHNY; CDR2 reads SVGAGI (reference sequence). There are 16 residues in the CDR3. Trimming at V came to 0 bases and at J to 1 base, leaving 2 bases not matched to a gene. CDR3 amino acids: CASSYSSSGGQETQYF. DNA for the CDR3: TGTGCCAGCAGTTACTCGTCTAGCGGGGGCCAAGAGACCCAGTACTTC.

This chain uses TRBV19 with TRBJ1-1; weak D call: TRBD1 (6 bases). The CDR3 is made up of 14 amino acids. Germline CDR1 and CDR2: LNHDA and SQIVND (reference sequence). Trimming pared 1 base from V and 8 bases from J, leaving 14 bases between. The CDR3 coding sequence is TGTGCCAGTAGTATAGGACCGGGGGGCGGCGAAGCTTTCTTT. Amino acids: CASSIGPGGGEAFF. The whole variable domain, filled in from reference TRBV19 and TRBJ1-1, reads DGGITQSPKYLFRKEGQNVTLSCEQNLNHDAMYWYRQDPGQGLRLIYYSQIVNDFQKGDIAEGYSVSREKKESFPLTVTSAQKNPTAFYLCASSIGPGGGEAFFGQGTRLTVV.

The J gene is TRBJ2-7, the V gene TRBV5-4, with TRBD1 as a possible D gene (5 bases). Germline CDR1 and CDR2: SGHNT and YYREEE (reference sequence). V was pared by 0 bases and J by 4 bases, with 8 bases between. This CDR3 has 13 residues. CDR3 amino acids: CASSLGNRYEQYF. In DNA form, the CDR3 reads TGTGCCAGCAGCTTGGGTAACAGGTACGAGCAGTACTTC.

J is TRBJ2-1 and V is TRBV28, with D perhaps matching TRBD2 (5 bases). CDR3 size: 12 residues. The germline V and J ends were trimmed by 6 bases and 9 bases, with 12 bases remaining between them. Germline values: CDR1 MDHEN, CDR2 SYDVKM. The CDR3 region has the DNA TGTGCCAGCAGAGAGGAGGCTAGTGAGCAGTTCTTC. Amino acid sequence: CASREEASEQFF. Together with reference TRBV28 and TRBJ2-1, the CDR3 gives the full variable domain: DVKVTQSSRYLVKRTGEKVFLECVQDMDHENMFWYRQDPGLGLRLIYFSYDVKMKEKGDIPEGYSVSREKKERFSLILESASTNQTSMYLCASREEASEQFFGPGTRLTVL.

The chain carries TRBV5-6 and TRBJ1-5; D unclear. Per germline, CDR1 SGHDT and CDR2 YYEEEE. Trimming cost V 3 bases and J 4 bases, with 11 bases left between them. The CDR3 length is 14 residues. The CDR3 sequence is CASSSRELNQPQHF. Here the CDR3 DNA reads TGTGCCAGCAGCTCCCGGGAGCTGAATCAGCCCCAGCATTTT.

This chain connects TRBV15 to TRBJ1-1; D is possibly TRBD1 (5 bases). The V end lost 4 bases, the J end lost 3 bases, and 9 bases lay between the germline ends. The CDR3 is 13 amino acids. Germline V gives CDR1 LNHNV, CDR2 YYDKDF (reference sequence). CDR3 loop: CATSKKGYTEAFF. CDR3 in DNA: TGTGCCACCAGCAAAAAGGGGTACACTGAAGCTTTCTTT.

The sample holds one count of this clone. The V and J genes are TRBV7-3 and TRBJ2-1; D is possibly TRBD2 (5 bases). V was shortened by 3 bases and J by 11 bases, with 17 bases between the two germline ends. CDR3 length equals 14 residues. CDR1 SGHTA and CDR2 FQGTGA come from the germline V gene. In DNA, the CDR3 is TGTGCCAGCAGCTTCGGTTTGGACGGAGGCAAGCAGTTCTTC. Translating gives CASSFGLDGGKQFF.

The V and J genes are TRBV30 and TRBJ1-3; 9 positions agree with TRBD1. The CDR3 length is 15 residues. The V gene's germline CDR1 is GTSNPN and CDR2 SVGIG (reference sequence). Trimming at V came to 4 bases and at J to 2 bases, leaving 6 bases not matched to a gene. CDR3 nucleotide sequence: TGTGCCTGGAACCGGGACAGGGTACCTGGAAACACCATATATTTT. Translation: CAWNRDRVPGNTIYF.

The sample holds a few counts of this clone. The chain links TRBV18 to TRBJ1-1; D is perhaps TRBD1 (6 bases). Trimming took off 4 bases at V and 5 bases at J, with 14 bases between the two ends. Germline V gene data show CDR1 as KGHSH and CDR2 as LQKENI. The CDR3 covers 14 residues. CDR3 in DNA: TGTGCCAGCTCACAAAAAACACAGGGAACTGAAGCTTTCTTT. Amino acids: CASSQKTQGTEAFF.

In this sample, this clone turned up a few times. CDR3 bases: TGCGCCAGCAGCTTGAGTCAGGGTCCCCTTGGGTATGGCTACACCTTC. Protein sequence: CASSLSQGPLGYGYTF. This chain joins TRBV5-1 and TRBJ1-2, with a possible D match to TRBD1 (5 bases). V lost 1 base, J lost 5 bases, and 18 bases lay in between. The CDR3 runs to 16 residues. The germline gives CDR1 SGHRS, CDR2 YFSETQ.

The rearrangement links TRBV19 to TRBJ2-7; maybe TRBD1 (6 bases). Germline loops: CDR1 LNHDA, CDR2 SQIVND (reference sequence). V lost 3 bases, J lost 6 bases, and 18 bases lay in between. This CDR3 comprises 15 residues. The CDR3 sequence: CASSMSGQGRVEQYF. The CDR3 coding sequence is TGTGCCAGTAGTATGAGTGGGCAGGGGCGGGTCGAGCAGTACTTC.

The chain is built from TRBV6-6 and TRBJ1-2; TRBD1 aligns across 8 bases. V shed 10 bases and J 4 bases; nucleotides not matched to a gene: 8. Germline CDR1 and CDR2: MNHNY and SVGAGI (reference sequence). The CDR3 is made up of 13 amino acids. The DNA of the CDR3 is TGTGCCACAATAACCGGGACAGGCTATGGCTACACCTTC. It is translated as CATITGTGYGYTF.

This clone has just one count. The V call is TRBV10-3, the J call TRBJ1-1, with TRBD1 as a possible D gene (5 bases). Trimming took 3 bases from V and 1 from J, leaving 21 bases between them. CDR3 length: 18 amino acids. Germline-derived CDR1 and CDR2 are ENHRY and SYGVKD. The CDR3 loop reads CAISEIGASIDRNTEAFF. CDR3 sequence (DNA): TGTGCCATCAGTGAAATTGGGGCATCAATAGACAGGAACACTGAAGCTTTCTTT.

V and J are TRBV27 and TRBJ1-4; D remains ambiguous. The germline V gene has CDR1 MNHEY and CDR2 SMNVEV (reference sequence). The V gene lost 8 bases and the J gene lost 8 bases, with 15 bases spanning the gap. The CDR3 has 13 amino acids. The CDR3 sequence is CASLDALGEKLFF. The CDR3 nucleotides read TGTGCCAGCCTGGATGCGTTGGGCGAAAAACTGTTTTTT.

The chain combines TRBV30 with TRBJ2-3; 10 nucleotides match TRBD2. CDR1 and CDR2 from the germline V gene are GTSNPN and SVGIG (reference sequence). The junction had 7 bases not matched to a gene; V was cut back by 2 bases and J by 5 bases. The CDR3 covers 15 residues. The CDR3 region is CAWSSSGGLGDTQYF. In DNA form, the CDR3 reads TGTGCCTGGAGTAGTAGCGGGGGGTTAGGAGATACGCAGTATTTT.